This TCR beta chain came from a study of cytomegalovirus exposure and HLA in healthy donors. Study-level results: Some TCR beta chains (164 of them) were listed as cytomegalovirus-associated.

Losses at the gene ends were 0 bases for V and 4 bases for J; bases not matched to a gene: 2. Germline CDR1 and CDR2: SGHNT and YYREEE (reference sequence). The CDR3 contains 15 residues. A note on this clone: Its antigen is not identified.

PCR involved 60 Vbeta and 13 Jbeta primers. The method was immunoSEQ multiplex PCR; TCRdb's version includes in-frame clones alone and lacks a portion of them. This table has about 130,000 clones, roughly 85% appearing once. The sample comprised PBMCs. This TCR was recovered from a boy between 10 and 17 years old in good health and CMV-seronegative. The chain combines TRBV5-4 with TRBJ2-7; the match to TRBD2 covers 12 bases. The CDR3 DNA sequence: TGTGCCAGCAGCTTGGCTCTAGCGGGAGGGTACGAGCAGTACTTC. This encodes CASSLALAGGYEQYF.